This T cell receptor beta chain was sequenced for a study of blood T cell repertoires in COVID-19. Study overall: Specimens from acute and convalescent COVID-19 originated in the United States, Italy and Spain.

This CDR3 spans 14 amino acids. Per the germline V gene, CDR1 is SGHTS and CDR2 is YDEGEE. Trimming pared 4 bases from V and 3 bases from J, leaving 10 bases between. How the authors handled the data: Estimates of nucleated cell counts were drawn from the amplification of reference gene primers. Sequencing was performed with immunoSEQ multiplex PCR; in TCRdb, only in-frame clones are kept and a portion is missing. V and J calls and clone size follow that table, whereas D and trimming were derived from the DNA. Here the sample spans about 320,000 clones, 85% being singletons. This clone was counted a single time.

This chain joins TRBV5-8 and TRBJ1-4, with D unclear. Sample: peripheral blood. The receptor comes from a human donor in a cohort sampled during active COVID-19. The CDR3 is CASSNRGSNEKLFF. CDR3 sequence (DNA): TGTGCCAGCAGCAATCGGGGTTCTAATGAAAAACTGTTTTTT.